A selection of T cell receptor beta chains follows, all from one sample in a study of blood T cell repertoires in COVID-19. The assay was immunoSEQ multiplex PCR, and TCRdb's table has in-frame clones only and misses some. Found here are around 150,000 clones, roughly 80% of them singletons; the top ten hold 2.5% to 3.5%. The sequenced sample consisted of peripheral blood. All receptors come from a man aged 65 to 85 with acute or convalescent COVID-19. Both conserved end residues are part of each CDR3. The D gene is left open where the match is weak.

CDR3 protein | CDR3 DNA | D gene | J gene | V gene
CASSLGLAGGVETQYF | TGTGCCAGCAGCTTAGGCCTAGCGGGAGGCGTAGAGACCCAGTACTTC | TRBD2 | TRBJ2-5 | TRBV13
CSVAYTDTQYF | TGCAGCGTCGCCTACACAGATACGCAGTATTTT | . | TRBJ2-3 | TRBV29-1
CASSESAPWGGTEAFF | TGCGCCAGCAGTGAGTCGGCCCCGTGGGGGGGCACTGAAGCTTTCTTT | . | TRBJ1-1 | TRBV10-1
CASSPLGTSSSKTQYF | TGTGCCAGCAGCCCCCTAGGCACTAGCTCCTCGAAGACCCAGTACTTC | . | TRBJ2-5 | TRBV7-7
CASSIWQGGDTEAFF | TGTGCCAGTAGTATATGGCAGGGCGGTGACACTGAAGCTTTCTTT | . | TRBJ1-1 | TRBV19
CATSDGGRTQYF | TGTGCCACCAGTGATGGGGGCAGAACCCAGTACTTC | . | TRBJ2-5 | TRBV24-1
CASSPTGALVETQYF | TGTGCCAGCAGCCCGACAGGGGCGTTGGTGGAGACCCAGTACTTC | TRBD1 | TRBJ2-5 | TRBV11-2
CASSRRGQLESYEQYF | TGTGCCAGCAGCCGGCGGGGACAGCTGGAATCCTACGAGCAGTACTTC | . | TRBJ2-7 | TRBV3-1/TRBV3-2
CASTRDRGTGYTF | TGTGCCAGCACCCGGGACAGGGGAACTGGCTACACCTTC | TRBD1 | TRBJ1-2 | TRBV7-8
CASSIQGAYGQYF | TGTGCCAGTAGTATACAGGGGGCCTACGGGCAGTACTTC | TRBD1 | TRBJ2-7 | TRBV19
CASSPTGTGEGQPQHF | TGTGCCAGCTCACCAACCGGGACAGGGGAAGGGCAGCCCCAGCATTTT | TRBD1 | TRBJ1-5 | TRBV18
CASSKQGPNTEAFF | TGTGCCAGCAGCAAACAGGGCCCGAACACTGAAGCTTTCTTT | . | TRBJ1-1 | TRBV6-5
CATSDFRVNYGYTF | TGTGCCACCAGTGATTTTAGAGTTAACTATGGCTACACCTTC | . | TRBJ1-2 | TRBV24-1
CASLPATGDYGYTF | TGCGCCAGCCTTCCGGCTACAGGGGACTATGGCTACACCTTC | TRBD1 | TRBJ1-2 | TRBV5-1
CASSFEIIDTQYF | TGTGCCAGCAGCTTTGAGATCATAGATACGCAGTATTTT | . | TRBJ2-3 | TRBV3-1/TRBV3-2